This T cell receptor (beta chain) was identified in a study of blood T cell repertoires in COVID-19. Individuals drawn from under 30 US areas were about 18 to 95 years old. Between the trimmed V and J ends, which lost 0 bases and 9 bases, there was a span of 12 bases. This CDR3 contains 14 residues. CDR1 and CDR2 (germline): MGHDK, SYGVNS. Some clones are missing from TCRdb's copy, which holds only in-frame ones; the method was immunoSEQ multiplex PCR. The sample includes around 130,000 clones, around four fifths of them seen just once. The specimen was PBMCs or T cells enriched from blood (not recorded which). The genes are TRBV25-1 and TRBJ2-1, with no clear D. This TCR derives from a man between 35 and 55 years old with acute COVID-19. CDR3 DNA sequence: TGTGCCAGCAGTGAATATGCTGGTGTCGGTGAGCAGTTCTTC. Its protein is CASSEYAGVGEQFF.